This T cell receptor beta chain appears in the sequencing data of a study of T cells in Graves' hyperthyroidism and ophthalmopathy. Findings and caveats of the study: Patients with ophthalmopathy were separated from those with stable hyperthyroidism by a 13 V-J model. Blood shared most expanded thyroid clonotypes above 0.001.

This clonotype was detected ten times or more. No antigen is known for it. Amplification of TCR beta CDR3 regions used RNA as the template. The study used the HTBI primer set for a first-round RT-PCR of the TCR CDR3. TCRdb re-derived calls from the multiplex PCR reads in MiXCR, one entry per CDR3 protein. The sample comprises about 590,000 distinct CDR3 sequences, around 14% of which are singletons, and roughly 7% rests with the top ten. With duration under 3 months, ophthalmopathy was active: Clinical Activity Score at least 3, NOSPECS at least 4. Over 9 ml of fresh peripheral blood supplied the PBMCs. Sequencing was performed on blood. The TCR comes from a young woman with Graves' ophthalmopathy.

The CDR3 here is CASSSREREGRETQYF. DNA of the CDR3: TGTGCCAGCAGTTCTAGGGAGCGGGAGGGCCGGGAGACCCAGTACTTC. This chain uses TRBV28 with TRBJ2-5; TRBD2 aligns across 10 bases. From germline, CDR1 is MDHEN and CDR2 SYDVKM. This CDR3 has 16 amino acids. V gave up 4 bases and J gave up 5 bases; unmatched junction bases: 10.